This record concerns one TCR beta chain sequence. This clone was seen only once. What this receptor recognizes is not known. No clone much larger than this one lies a single base away; base qualities are absent. Reading the germline V gene gives CDR1 SGHDT and CDR2 YYEEEE. A distance of 13 bases separates the germline ends of V and J, which lose 4 bases and 2 bases respectively. Including the terminal cysteine and phenylalanine, the CDR3 comprises 15 residues. CDR3 DNA only is kept here, 45 bases in frame from base 1. To prepare the library, the immunoSEQ multiplex PCR assay was applied. Drawn from immuneACCESS, this table holds only the in-frame rearrangements with V and J called that TCRdb kept. Clones are partly lost; checked studies trace under half to an unresolved V gene and leave the rest unexplained. The sample table holds around 97,000 clones, of which roughly nine tenths were seen once. Together, the top ten hold under 0.85% of the sample.

The data were obtained in a study of T cell changes during pregnancy in multiple sclerosis (dated by TCRdb to 2018 to 2020). About the investigation overall: Changes in the T cell repertoire over the course of pregnancy were examined in this study in women with multiple sclerosis.

Sequenced material: peripheral blood, taken in the second trimester of pregnancy. This receptor chain uses TRBV5-6 and TRBJ1-5; too little of a D gene remains to name it. The clonotype originates from a female donor in good health, enrolled as a control in a pregnancy study. The DNA sequence is given as TGTGCCAGCAGCCCCGGAGGTGGGGGCAATCAGCCCCAGCATTTT. Its translation is CASSPGGGGNQPQHF.